A selection of T cell receptor beta chains follows, all from one sample in a study of blood T cell repertoires in COVID-19. Generated by immunoSEQ multiplex PCR, the TCRdb table keeps only in-frame clones and is missing some. The sample lists about 350,000 clones; around nine tenths were seen once. Sample: PBMCs or T cells enriched from blood (not recorded which). These receptors were collected from a woman under 40 who had been exposed to COVID-19. The CDR3 runs from the conserved cysteine through the conserved F or W. The D gene is left open where the match is weak. Size is stated for part of the rows, as once, few or many counts, or as a class when the clone is expanded.

d_call j_call v_call clone_size cdr3_aa cdr3_nt
TRBD2 TRBJ2-1 TRBV11-3 once CASSLVAGGYNEQFF TGTGCCAGCAGCTTAGTTGCGGGAGGCTACAATGAGCAGTTCTTC
TRBD1 TRBJ1-5 TRBV19 - CASTRGQGQNQPQHF TGTGCCAGTACTCGCGGACAGGGCCAGAATCAGCCCCAGCATTTT
TRBD1 TRBJ1-1 TRBV19 - CASSIERFGTGGTEAFF TGTGCCAGTAGTATTGAGAGGTTCGGGACAGGGGGCACTGAAGCTTTCTTT
- TRBJ2-2 TRBV27 - CASSSLRGRTGELFF TGTGCCAGCAGTTCCCTCAGGGGGAGGACCGGGGAGCTGTTTTTT
TRBD1 TRBJ1-2 TRBV28 - CASSLGQGAGYGYTF TGTGCCAGCAGTTTGGGACAGGGGGCGGGATATGGCTACACCTTC
- TRBJ1-3 TRBV28 - CASSSPGRIGNTIYF TGTGCCAGCAGTTCCCCGGGAAGGATCGGAAACACCATATATTTT
- TRBJ1-5 TRBV6-5 - CASRENNQPQHF TGTGCCAGCAGGGAGAACAATCAGCCCCAGCATTTT
- TRBJ2-7 TRBV27 - CASSSREYSYEQYF TGTGCCAGCAGTTCCCGGGAGTACTCCTACGAGCAGTACTTC
- TRBJ2-2 TRBV29-1 - CSVSRGGELFF TGCAGCGTTTCCAGGGGCGGGGAGCTGTTTTTT
- TRBJ1-1 TRBV29-1 few CSVDWQINTEAFF TGCAGCGTTGATTGGCAGATTAACACTGAAGCTTTCTTT
- TRBJ1-4 TRBV30 - CAWNPGGGEKLFF TGTGCCTGGAATCCGGGAGGGGGAGAAAAACTGTTTTTT
TRBD2 TRBJ2-1 TRBV28 - CASSQLAGLYNEQFF TGTGCCAGCAGTCAACTAGCGGGGCTATACAATGAGCAGTTCTTC
- TRBJ2-1 TRBV18 - CASSPHVEDYNEQFF TGTGCCAGCTCACCGCATGTCGAGGACTACAATGAGCAGTTCTTC
- TRBJ1-1 TRBV10-1 - CASSPGQNTEAFF TGCGCCAGCAGTCCGGGACAGAACACTGAAGCTTTCTTT
- TRBJ2-1 TRBV30 once CAWSVTSNTVYNEQFF TGTGCCTGGAGTGTTACCTCTAACACAGTATACAATGAGCAGTTCTTC
- TRBJ1-5 TRBV10-1 - CASRGLVYSNQPQHF TGCGCCAGCAGAGGTCTAGTCTATAGCAATCAGCCCCAGCATTTT